These 30 T cell receptor beta chains were sequenced from one sample in a study of shared clonotypes between healthy human individuals. Assay used: immunoSEQ multiplex PCR; TCRdb lists only in-frame clones, some missing. The table shows some 2,500,000 clones, with 93% occurring only once. Sequencing was performed on naive CD4+ T cells from PBMCs. As to subset: CD45RA+ positively selected. The receptors stem from a man younger than 35 in good health. Some clones in this sample may be carry-over from other donors' samples.

To note about this clone: Other nucleotide sequences in the sample specify the same CDR3. V usage is TRBV2 and J usage is TRBJ2-3; 9 positions agree with TRBD1. The CDR3 extends over 15 amino acids. The junction had 3 bases not matched to a gene; V was cut back by 5 bases and J by 0 bases. CDR1 is SNHLY and CDR2 is FYNNEI in the germline V gene. CDR3 residues: CASSLQGASTDTQYF. In nucleotides, the CDR3 is TGTGCCAGCAGTCTACAGGGGGCGAGCACAGATACGCAGTATTTT.

The chain couples TRBV19 to TRBJ2-7; 11 bases match TRBD2. With V trimmed by 3 bases and J by 3 bases, 4 bases remained unmatched. The CDR3 spans 15 residues. Germline CDR1 LNHDA, CDR2 SQIVND (reference sequence). The CDR3 sequence is CASSMGLAESYEQYF. The CDR3 nucleotides are TGTGCCAGTAGTATGGGACTAGCGGAGAGCTACGAGCAGTACTTC.

The chain couples TRBV30 to TRBJ2-2; D unresolved. V shed 3 bases and J shed 2 bases, with 16 bases lying between them. Germline V gene sequence: CDR1 GTSNPN, CDR2 SVGIG (reference sequence). CDR3 length: 16 residues. CDR3 nucleotide sequence: TGTGCCTGGAGCCTCTCAGTGCGTCGAAACACCGGGGAGCTGTTTTTT. Its protein is CAWSLSVRRNTGELFF.

In this sample, this clone turned up a few times. Compared with germline, one end of the junction differs, possibly owing to a read error. The chain joins TRBV29-1 to TRBJ1-1; TRBD1 matches at 7 bases. CDR3 length: 14 residues. Germline CDR1 SQVTM, CDR2 ANQGSEA. CDR3 sequence: CSVITTGSNAEAFF. The DNA of the CDR3 is TGCAGCGTTATCACGACAGGGTCGAACGCTGAAGCTTTCTTT.

The chain has TRBV2 and TRBJ1-5, with D perhaps matching TRBD1 (5 bases). This CDR3 has 15 residues. The germline V gene has CDR1 SNHLY and CDR2 FYNNEI. The germline V and J ends were trimmed by 6 bases and 6 bases, with 18 bases remaining between them. The CDR3 spells CASSELQAGLQPQHF. The CDR3, as DNA: TGTGCCAGCAGCGAACTCCAGGCGGGGCTTCAGCCCCAGCATTTT.

The table lists this clone with a count of one. This chain joins TRBV28 and TRBJ1-5, with a possible D match to TRBD1 (5 bases). Trimming took 2 bases from V and 1 from J, leaving 12 bases between them. Germline CDR1 and CDR2: MDHEN and SYDVKM. There are 16 residues in the CDR3. As DNA, the CDR3 is TGTGCCAGCAGTTTAGGAACAGGCGGGAGCAATCAGCCCCAGCATTTT. Encoded protein: CASSLGTGGSNQPQHF.

The chain couples TRBV7-2 to TRBJ2-5; D remains ambiguous. Germline CDR1 and CDR2: SGHTA and FQGNSA. The V gene lost 3 bases and the J gene lost 5 bases, with 4 bases spanning the gap. The CDR3 spans 11 residues. The CDR3: CASSFPETQYF. Here the CDR3 DNA reads TGTGCCAGCAGCTTTCCGGAGACCCAGTACTTC.

The chain couples TRBV18 to TRBJ1-5, with 10 bases matching TRBD1. This CDR3 spans 16 amino acids. The V gene end was trimmed by 6 bases and the J gene end by 6 bases; junction bases not matched to a gene: 11. Germline-derived CDR1 and CDR2 are KGHSH and LQKENI. In DNA form, the CDR3 reads TGTGCCAGCTCCCGAGTTTCCGGGACAGGGGCTCAGCCCCAGCATTTT. Its translation is CASSRVSGTGAQPQHF.

This chain joins TRBV5-6 and TRBJ2-1, with 8 bases identical to TRBD2. The V gene end was trimmed by 0 bases and the J gene end by 8 bases; junction bases not matched to a gene: 7. Germline loops: CDR1 SGHDT, CDR2 YYEEEE. The CDR3 runs to 15 residues. CDR3 nucleotide sequence: TGTGCCAGCAGCTTGGTCAGCGGGAGTTGGGATGAGCAGTTCTTC. This sequence encodes CASSLVSGSWDEQFF.

The chain has TRBV7-3 and TRBJ1-1; D gene unclear. From germline, CDR1 is SGHTA and CDR2 FQGTGA. The CDR3 loop spans 13 amino acids. V was pared by 3 bases and J by 1 base, with 6 bases between. Here the CDR3 reads CASSFVRNTEAFF. CDR3 sequence (DNA): TGTGCCAGCAGCTTTGTGAGGAACACTGAAGCTTTCTTT. The variable domain in full, with the rest retrieved from reference TRBV7-3 and TRBJ1-1, is GAGVSQTPSNKVTEKGKYVELRCDPISGHTALYWYRQSLGQGPEFLIYFQGTGAADDSGLPNDRFFAVRPEGSVSTLKIQRTERGDSAVYLCASSFVRNTEAFFGQGTRLTVV.

CDR3 nucleotide sequence: TGTGCCACCGGAGGCCGCTATAGCTATGGCTACACCTTC. Translated: CATGGRYSYGYTF. This chain uses TRBV6-5 with TRBJ1-2; the D is unclear. Germline V CDR1 and CDR2: MNHEY, SVGAGI. The V gene lost 10 bases and the J gene lost 4 bases, with 16 bases spanning the gap. The CDR3 has 13 amino acids.

CDR3 coding DNA: TGCGCCAGCAGCCAAGGGCCAGCGGGAGATTGGGAGCAGTACTTC. This gives the protein CASSQGPAGDWEQYF. The chain links TRBV4-1 to TRBJ2-7, with 8 bases aligning to TRBD2. The CDR3 runs to 15 residues. The germline gives CDR1 MGHRA, CDR2 YSYEKL. Trimming cost V 1 base and J 7 bases; bases outside gene matches: 9.

This sequence joins TRBV9 and TRBJ2-2; D is undetermined. Looked up from germline, CDR1 is SGDLS and CDR2 is YYNGEE. This CDR3 has 15 amino acids. V was pared by 3 bases and J by 4 bases, with 13 bases between. The CDR3 bases are TGTGCCAGCAGCGCGGAAGCCGGACCCACCGGGGAGCTGTTTTTT. Translation: CASSAEAGPTGELFF. Filled out from reference TRBV9 and TRBJ2-2, the complete variable domain reads DSGVTQTPKHLITATGQRVTLRCSPRSGDLSVYWYQQSLDQGLQFLIQYYNGEERAKGNILERFSAQQFPDLHSELNLSSLELGDSALYFCASSAEAGPTGELFFGEGSRLTVL.

The CDR3 reads CASSILAGGPTGELFF. The CDR3 DNA is TGTGCCAGCAGCATATTAGCGGGAGGCCCTACCGGGGAGCTGTTTTTT. This chain links TRBV9 with TRBJ2-2; TRBD2 matches at 10 bases. Per germline, CDR1 SGDLS and CDR2 YYNGEE. This CDR3 spans 16 amino acids. V gave up 4 bases and J gave up 5 bases; unmatched junction bases: 8.

This clone was picked up one time. The rearrangement uses TRBV2 and TRBJ1-1; D gene ambiguous. In germline, CDR1 is SNHLY, CDR2 FYNNEI. Trimming cost V 2 bases and J 1 base, with 5 bases left between them. This CDR3 is built from 13 residues. CDR3 sequence: CASSENKNTEAFF. CDR3 in DNA: TGTGCCAGCAGTGAAAACAAGAACACTGAAGCTTTCTTT.

In this sample, this clone turned up once. The sample carries other DNA sequences with the same CDR3. The chain employs TRBV5-1 and TRBJ2-1; 7 bases are shared with TRBD2. J was trimmed by 7 bases and V by 2 bases; bases with no gene match: 9. CDR3 length equals 15 residues. Looked up from germline, CDR1 is SGHRS and CDR2 is YFSETQ. CDR3 protein: CASSLVPGGNNEQFF. The CDR3 DNA reads as TGCGCCAGCAGCTTAGTCCCGGGAGGAAATAATGAGCAGTTCTTC.

This clone was recorded only once. This sample includes further DNA sequences coding for the same CDR3. The J gene is TRBJ2-6, the V gene TRBV28; no definite D call. CDR1 MDHEN and CDR2 SYDVKM come from the germline V gene. V lost 4 bases and J lost 4, with 11 bases in between. This CDR3 is 15 amino acids long. CDR3 region: CASSYSGSGANVLTF. As DNA, the CDR3 is TGTGCCAGCAGTTATTCGGGCTCCGGGGCCAACGTCCTGACTTTC.

The chain joins TRBV28 to TRBJ2-7; no clear D gene. CDR1 and CDR2 (germline): MDHEN, SYDVKM. V dropped 1 base and J dropped 4 bases, with 17 bases sitting between them. The CDR3 totals 16 residues. CDR3 protein: CASSLSTSAVLYEQYF. CDR3 sequence (DNA): TGTGCCAGCAGTTTATCTACCTCCGCGGTCCTTTACGAGCAGTACTTC.

This clone was observed a single time. The chain recombines TRBV27 with TRBJ2-7, with 7 bases aligning to TRBD1. Trimming cost V 8 bases and J 2 bases; bases outside gene matches: 6. The germline gives CDR1 MNHEY, CDR2 SMNVEV (reference sequence). CDR3 length: 13 amino acids. The CDR3: CASGDSRTYEQYF. CDR3 bases: TGTGCCAGCGGGGACAGTAGAACCTACGAGCAGTACTTC.

Turning to this clone: This CDR3 is also generated by other DNA sequences in the sample. The chain joins TRBV18 to TRBJ2-3; the D is unclear. Germline-derived CDR1 and CDR2 are KGHSH and LQKENI. Trimming pared 0 bases from V and 2 bases from J, leaving 6 bases between. The CDR3 runs to 14 residues. The CDR3 coding sequence is TGTGCCAGCTCACCACCCGCCGTCACAGATACGCAGTATTTT. Encoded protein: CASSPPAVTDTQYF. Together with reference TRBV18 and TRBJ2-3, the CDR3 gives the full variable domain: NAGVMQNPRHLVRRRGQEARLRCSPMKGHSHVYWYRQLPEEGLKFMVYLQKENIIDESGMPKERFSAEFPKEGPSILRIQQVVRGDSAAYFCASSPPAVTDTQYFGPGTRLTVL.

As concerns this clone: Compared with germline, one end of the junction differs, possibly owing to a read error. This chain links TRBV7-3 with TRBJ2-7, with D perhaps matching TRBD2 (6 bases). The CDR3 is made up of 13 amino acids. Per germline, CDR1 SGHTA and CDR2 FQGTGA. This CDR3 reads CASSPNSGNKQHF. In DNA, the CDR3 is TGTGCCAGCAGCCCAAATAGCGGAAATAAGCAGCACTTC.

The rearrangement joins TRBV7-2 to TRBJ1-3; D remains unclear. CDR1 is SGHTA, CDR2 FQGNSA, per germline. CDR3 size: 14 residues. V lost 3 bases, J lost 0 bases, and 6 bases lay in between. The CDR3 region is CASSFGISGNTIYF. In DNA, the CDR3 is TGTGCCAGCAGCTTTGGGATCTCTGGAAACACCATATATTTT.

The genes are TRBV28 and TRBJ2-1; no reliable D call. Germline values: CDR1 MDHEN, CDR2 SYDVKM. V lost 6 bases and J lost 7, with 7 bases in between. There are 11 residues in the CDR3. CDR3 region: CASRLKNEQFF. CDR3 bases: TGTGCCAGCAGACTGAAAAATGAGCAGTTCTTC.

The chain carries TRBV15 and TRBJ2-7; D unresolved. CDR1 is LNHNV and CDR2 is YYDKDF in the germline V gene (reference sequence). V was pared by 0 bases and J by 0 bases, with 9 bases between. The CDR3 loop spans 15 amino acids. Here the CDR3 DNA reads TGTGCCACCAGCAGAGATCCCAGTCCCTCCTACGAGCAGTACTTC. It is translated as CATSRDPSPSYEQYF.

The V and J genes are TRBV29-1 and TRBJ1-3; 8 positions agree with TRBD1. V trimming: 4 bases; J trimming: 4 bases; junction bases outside the gene matches: 3. CDR3 size: 13 residues. Germline V CDR1 and CDR2: SQVTM, ANQGSEA. CDR3 in DNA: TGCAGCGTTGGACAGGGGTCGGGAAACACCATATATTTT. Protein product: CSVGQGSGNTIYF.

This chain connects TRBV28 to TRBJ2-7, with D perhaps matching TRBD2 (6 bases). V lost 9 bases, J lost 1 base, and 16 bases lay in between. CDR3 length: 14 amino acids. From germline, CDR1 is MDHEN and CDR2 SYDVKM. In nucleotides, the CDR3 is TGTGCCAGTCAACCCCCCGGGGGATCCTACGAGCAGTACTTC. Translating gives CASQPPGGSYEQYF.

The chain recombines TRBV30 with TRBJ2-1; 9 bases are a match to TRBD2. The CDR3 totals 15 residues. Germline loops: CDR1 GTSNPN, CDR2 SVGIG (reference sequence). The trim removed 2 bases at V and 7 bases at J, leaving 9 bases unmatched. The CDR3 nucleotides read TGTGCCTGGAGTTCCGGGACTAGCCGAGGGAATGAGCAGTTCTTC. Translated, it gives CAWSSGTSRGNEQFF. The whole variable domain, filled in from reference TRBV30 and TRBJ2-1, reads SQTIHQWPATLVQPVGSPLSLECTVEGTSNPNLYWYRQAAGRGLQLLFYSVGIGQISSEVPQNLSASRPQDRQFILSSKKLLLSDSGFYLCAWSSGTSRGNEQFFGPGTRLTVL.

The rearrangement uses TRBV10-3 and TRBJ1-5; D is uncertain. V was trimmed by 0 bases and J by 7 bases, leaving 10 bases between them. The CDR3 spans 14 residues. CDR1 is ENHRY, CDR2 SYGVKD, per germline. CDR3 sequence: CAISESEGRQPQHF. Written as DNA, the CDR3 is TGTGCCATCAGTGAGTCCGAGGGTAGGCAGCCCCAGCATTTT.

The genes are TRBV19 and TRBJ1-2; D may be TRBD1 (6 bases). Germline V gene data show CDR1 as LNHDA and CDR2 as SQIVND (reference sequence). Trimming removed 9 bases at V and 2 bases at J, with 28 bases between. The CDR3 has 18 residues. Written as DNA, the CDR3 is TGTGCCAGCAAAAATCCGACTGGGGGGCAGGGTAGAAACTATGGCTACACCTTC. Translated, it gives CASKNPTGGQGRNYGYTF.

The rearrangement links TRBV27 to TRBJ1-4; the match to TRBD1 covers 10 bases. Trimming removed 6 bases from V and 8 bases from J; junction bases left unmatched: 12. CDR1 is MNHEY and CDR2 is SMNVEV in the germline V gene (reference sequence). The CDR3 length is 16 residues. This chain's CDR3 is CASRSLRQGAYEKLFF. The DNA for the CDR3 is TGTGCCAGCAGGAGCTTAAGACAGGGGGCGTACGAAAAACTGTTTTTT.